This T cell receptor (beta chain) was sequenced during a study of TIL therapy for anti-PD-1-resistant metastatic lung cancer (TCRdb year 2021). Turning to the overall study: Among the enrolled patients, the median age was about 52 years (range roughly 38-80), and the median tumor PD-L1 proportion score was less than 6.5%. The cohort was predominantly lung adenocarcinoma, with several EGFR-mutant and two ALK-rearranged tumors, and half of patients were current or former smokers. Across the cohort, whole-exome sequencing showed a median non-synonymous tumor mutation burden of approximately 1.5 mutations per megabase. Clonotypes were tracked across tumor, expanded TIL product and serial blood samples by T cell receptor beta sequencing of tumor and peripheral blood.

This clone was seen just once. The antigen it recognizes is unknown. No quality values exist for individual bases; no much larger clone is one base distant. Using bias-controlled multiplex PCR with the immunoSEQ v3 hsTCRB kit, the TCR beta CDR3 regions were amplified from genomic DNA. TCR libraries were sequenced on an Illumina NextSeq 500 to 1.5 million to 2.5 million read pairs for survey level or about 5-6.5 million for deep level. The published analysis was carried out like this. The immunoSEQ Analyzer software assigned V, D and J genes, filtered out non-productive sequences, and reported clonality. Repertoires of infused TIL and blood were compared using productive Simpson clonality and the Morisita overlap index of productive TRB rearrangements. TCRdb stores this immuneACCESS table with in-frame sequences only. Part of the clones is absent; in the studies checked, under half of the shortfall reflects unresolved V genes, and no reason is known for the rest. The D gene and trimming were derived from the DNA, and the V and J assignments and clone size from that table. The sample table holds tens of thousands of clones, of which just under 75% were seen once. The ten largest clones capture about 7.4% of the sample.

This sample's time point label indicates: pre-treatment sample, taken before nivolumab and TIL therapy. Baseline tumor samples were excised metastases, mostly pleural nodules or supraclavicular lymph nodes, from the same resection used to grow TIL. Tumors were collected before any PD-1/PD-L1 blockade, after which patients were given nivolumab, and patients who progressed were given lymphodepletion, an infusion of expanded TIL and IL-2. Between October 2017 and early 2020, a dual-center phase I trial enrolled adults who had stage 4 NSCLC. Samples came from a single-arm, open-label phase I trial of tumor-infiltrating lymphocyte therapy with nivolumab in advanced non-small cell lung cancer. Portions of each resected tumor were snap-frozen in liquid nitrogen and were stored at -80 degrees C. Using laser-capture macrodissection, tumor regions of interest were selected on H&E sections, then pulverized into roughly 14 mg aliquots and extracted using Qiagen Allprep kits.

The germline V end is reduced by 0 bases and the J end by 4 bases; junction bases left unmatched: 2. The germline V gene sets CDR1 to ENHRY and CDR2 to SYGVKD. The CDR3 runs 14 residues from the cysteine to the phenylalanine. The entry retains the CDR3 DNA only, 42 bases that are in frame from base 1. Overall results and qualifications from the work: Clonal turnover during TIL culture was high, and many clones enriched in the product were not detected in the baseline tumor, suggesting clonal contraction instead of faithful expansion. The study protocol defined all tumor marker inferences as exploratory. Compared with baseline intratumoral T cells, expanded TIL cultures were more clonal and less diverse (median clonality 6% vs 31%, p < 0.0001). Because the cohort was highly selected, with more treatment-naive, never-smoker and oncogene-addicted patients than is typical, generalizability is limited.

The TCR originated in a person aged 25-85 years with non-small cell lung cancer. Sequences were derived from tumor tissue, sampled at baseline. Recombination joined TRBV10-3 with TRBJ2-5, with TRBD2 identical over 7 junction bases. The DNA is TGTGCCATCAGTGAGTCCGGGGGGAGAGAGACCCAGTACTTC. This sequence encodes CAISESGGRETQYF.